Each of the 29 T cell receptor beta chains below was sequenced from the same sample in a study of post-analysis software for immune sequencing data. Unique-molecular-identifier-tagged TCR beta cDNA libraries were used. A single record per CDR3 protein comes from TCRdb applying MiXCR to the PCR reads. Counted here are a few hundred thousand distinct CDR3 sequences, less than 40% occurring once; the ten biggest clones make up about 5.6%. Study observations and caveats: Among a few TRBV segments more frequent in patients than controls were TRBV5-6, TRBV5-1 and TRBV20-1.

These receptors lack a known antigen. The material sequenced was blood. These receptors were taken from a girl aged 2-17 years with multiple sclerosis.

This clonotype was seen many times. The chain couples TRBV6-6 to TRBJ2-5; unclear D gene. This CDR3 comprises 12 residues. Trimming took off 2 bases at V and 5 bases at J, with 6 bases between the two ends. Germline assignment: CDR1 MNHNY and CDR2 SVGAGI (reference sequence). The DNA of the CDR3 is TGTGCCAGCAGTTACAATCCGGAGACCCAGTACTTC. The encoded protein is CASSYNPETQYF.

This clonotype turned up a few times. This chain uses TRBV29-1 with TRBJ2-3; possible D gene TRBD2, 5 bases. The germline V gene encodes CDR1 SQVTM and CDR2 ANQGSEA. Trimming took 7 bases from V and 6 from J, leaving 11 bases between them. The CDR3 extends over 11 amino acids. CDR3 protein: CSALPGDTQYF. CDR3 coding DNA: TGCAGCGCCCTGCCGGGGGATACGCAGTATTTT.

The chain carries TRBV5-1 and TRBJ2-5, with D unclear. The CDR3 spans 16 residues. Germline loops: CDR1 SGHRS, CDR2 YFSETQ. V was pared by 0 bases and J by 0 bases, with 12 bases between. CDR3 in DNA: TGCGCCAGCAGCTTGGATGGGGTCCTTGACCAAGAGACCCAGTACTTC. Translation gives CASSLDGVLDQETQYF.

The chain joins TRBV9 to TRBJ2-1; possibly TRBD2 for D (7 bases). The ends were cut back, 0 bases at V and 5 bases at J, with 15 bases in the middle. CDR1 SGDLS and CDR2 YYNGEE come from the germline V gene. The CDR3 has 16 residues. CDR3: CASSVALGGRDNEQFF. The CDR3 nucleotides read TGTGCCAGCAGCGTAGCGCTGGGGGGGCGCGACAATGAGCAGTTCTTC.

This clonotype was picked up a small number of times. V gene TRBV7-8 combines with J gene TRBJ2-4; no clear D. The CDR3 length is 16 residues. Per germline, CDR1 SGHVS and CDR2 FQNEAQ. V was trimmed by 5 bases and J by 0 bases, leaving 14 bases between them. CDR3 coding DNA: TGTGCCAGCAGCCTAAGCAACGACATAGCCAAAAACATTCAGTACTTC. Translating gives CASSLSNDIAKNIQYF. Complete variable domain (other parts from reference TRBV7-8 and TRBJ2-4): GAGVSQSPRYKVAKRGQDVALRCDPISGHVSLFWYQQALGQGPEFLTYFQNEAQLDKSGLPSDRFFAERPEGSVSTLKIQRTQQEDSAVYLCASSLSNDIAKNIQYFGAGTRLSVL.

V gene TRBV5-6 combines with J gene TRBJ2-1; 8 bases are shared with TRBD2. Germline values: CDR1 SGHDT, CDR2 YYEEEE. J lost 15 bases, V lost 2 bases, and 7 bases had no gene match. This CDR3 has 12 amino acids. The CDR3 region is CASSFGRLAGFF. The CDR3 bases are TGTGCCAGCAGCTTCGGGCGGCTAGCGGGGTTCTTC.

This clonotype was counted at least ten times. The chain has TRBV5-4 and TRBJ2-1; D gene ambiguous. The CDR3 is 13 residues long. The V gene's germline CDR1 is SGHNT and CDR2 YYREEE (reference sequence). V lost 0 bases and J lost 5, with 6 bases in between. The CDR3 DNA is TGTGCCAGCAGCTTGGTCAGAGACAATGAGCAGTTCTTC. Translating gives CASSLVRDNEQFF.

This clonotype was counted only a few times. V gene TRBV12-3 or TRBV12-4 combines with J gene TRBJ1-2, with TRBD1 matching over 8 bases. This CDR3 comprises 13 residues. Germline trimming cut 5 bases from V and 4 bases from J; bases unmatched to any gene: 3. The CDR3 here is CASSGDRIYGYTF. In DNA, the CDR3 is TGTGCCAGCAGTGGGGACAGGATCTATGGCTACACCTTC.

This chain joins TRBV7-2 and TRBJ1-2; D unclear. The V gene's germline CDR1 is SGHTA and CDR2 FQGNSA. V lost 0 bases, J lost 1 base, and 6 bases lay in between. CDR3 size: 14 residues. CDR3 bases: TGTGCCAGCAGCTTAGCAGGGCTTAACTATGGCTACACCTTC. It yields the protein CASSLAGLNYGYTF.

This clonotype was seen many times. This chain uses TRBV5-1 with TRBJ2-1; 13 nucleotides align to TRBD2. Looked up from germline, CDR1 is SGHRS and CDR2 is YFSETQ. The CDR3 is 15 amino acids. V trimming: 2 bases; J trimming: 6 bases; junction bases outside the gene matches: 2. CDR3 sequence: CASSFGTSGTNEQFF. In DNA, the CDR3 is TGCGCCAGCAGCTTCGGGACTAGCGGGACCAATGAGCAGTTCTTC.

The rearrangement links TRBV12-3 or TRBV12-4 to TRBJ1-2; D gene uncertain. The CDR3 extends over 13 amino acids. V lost 7 bases, J lost 7 bases, and 16 bases lay in between. CDR3 nucleotide sequence: TGTGCCAGCACGACGGGAGGGTTTGGTGGCTACACCTTC. This sequence encodes CASTTGGFGGYTF.

The V and J genes are TRBV19 and TRBJ1-1; a possible D gene is TRBD1 (6 bases). CDR1 and CDR2 from the germline V gene are LNHDA and SQIVND (reference sequence). The CDR3 runs to 14 residues. Trimming removed 7 bases from V and 1 base from J, with 13 bases in between. CDR3 DNA sequence: TGTGCCAGTATTTTTACAGGGTCGAACACTGAAGCTTTCTTT. It encodes CASIFTGSNTEAFF.

V gene TRBV29-1 combines with J gene TRBJ2-5; 10 positions match TRBD1. This CDR3 contains 14 residues. Germline V CDR1 and CDR2: SQVTM, ANQGSEA. Germline trimming cut 6 bases from V and 4 bases from J; bases unmatched to any gene: 8. The CDR3 region is CSVDDRGRGETQYF. CDR3 coding DNA: TGCAGCGTGGACGACAGGGGGCGCGGAGAGACCCAGTACTTC.

The V call is TRBV20-1, the J call TRBJ2-2, with 11 bases lining up with TRBD2. Germline CDR1 is DFQATT and CDR2 is SNEGSKA (reference sequence). After removal of 6 bases from V and 6 bases from J, the junction contained 3 bases not matched to a gene. The CDR3 totals 13 residues. The CDR3 spells CSANSGGAGELFF. CDR3 DNA: TGCAGTGCCAATAGCGGGGGGGCCGGGGAGCTGTTTTTT.

The rearrangement joins TRBV25-1 to TRBJ1-5; D gene uncertain. This CDR3 has 15 amino acids. Per the germline V gene, CDR1 is MGHDK and CDR2 is SYGVNS. V lost 3 bases to trimming and J lost 0 bases, with 9 bases between them. The CDR3 bases are TGTGCCAGCAGTGATTCTGGACTTAGCAATCAGCCCCAGCATTTT. Its translation is CASSDSGLSNQPQHF.

The sample holds a few counts of this clonotype. A read error may produce the germline difference seen at one junction end. The V gene is TRBV7-7, the J gene TRBJ2-3; 7 bases align to TRBD1. Per the germline V gene, CDR1 is SSHAT and CDR2 is FNYEAQ (reference sequence). This CDR3 region has 15 residues. CDR3 region: CASSLALGTADTQYF. The DNA of the CDR3 is TGTGCTAGCAGCTTAGCGCTTGGGACAGCAGATACGCAGTATTTT.

This clonotype has only a few counts. The rearrangement joins TRBV5-1 to TRBJ2-5, with a tentative D call TRBD1 (6 bases). This CDR3 is built from 14 residues. With 4 bases removed from V and 4 bases from J, the gap between germline ends came to 14 bases. Per germline, CDR1 SGHRS and CDR2 YFSETQ. The CDR3 spells CASSKNRALETQYF. The CDR3 nucleotides read TGCGCCAGCAGCAAAAACAGGGCCTTAGAGACCCAGTACTTC.

In this sample, this clonotype turned up a few times. The V gene is TRBV7-9, the J gene TRBJ2-3; 15 bases are a match to TRBD2. This CDR3 is built from 17 residues. Germline V gives CDR1 SEHNR, CDR2 FQNEAQ (reference sequence). V dropped 4 bases and J dropped 3; count of bases not matched to a gene: 5. The CDR3 bases are TGTGCCAGCAGCTCCGGGACTAGCGGGGGGCCGACAGATACGCAGTATTTT. The encoded protein is CASSSGTSGGPTDTQYF.

This clonotype appeared a few times. The chain joins TRBV20-1 to TRBJ2-7, with D maybe TRBD1 (5 bases). The DNA matches TRBJ2-5 better at its end, which makes the J call doubtful. The length of the CDR3 is 13 residues. Germline-derived CDR1 and CDR2 are DFQATT and SNEGSKA (reference sequence). In DNA, the CDR3 is TGCAGTGCTGCCCAGGGTGGCAAAGAGACCCAGTACTTC. Encoded protein: CSAAQGGKETQYF.

The CDR3 DNA is TGCGCCAGCAGCTTTTCAGGGGACCAAGAGACCCAGTACTTC. Translating gives CASSFSGDQETQYF. The chain is built from TRBV5-1 and TRBJ2-5; possibly TRBD1 for D (6 bases). CDR1 is SGHRS, CDR2 YFSETQ, per germline. The CDR3 covers 14 residues. The V and J ends lost 2 bases and 0 bases respectively, with 8 bases between them.

This chain uses TRBV29-1 with TRBJ2-1, with D uncertain. V was trimmed by 4 bases and J by 8 bases, leaving 18 bases between them. Germline V gene lookup returns CDR1 SQVTM and CDR2 ANQGSEA. CDR3 length: 14 amino acids. Here the CDR3 DNA reads TGCAGCGTTGGTCTTGGGGTCGCAATTGATGAGCAGTTCTTC. Amino acid sequence: CSVGLGVAIDEQFF.

The gene calls are TRBV5-5 and TRBJ2-5; D is possibly TRBD1 (6 bases). Germline V CDR1 and CDR2: SGHKS, YYEKEE (reference sequence). Deletions cut 0 bases from V and 1 base from J, with 13 bases between. The CDR3 is 16 residues long. The CDR3, as DNA: TGTGCCAGCAGCTTGGGCCTTACAGGGCTCCAAGAGACCCAGTACTTC. Translated, it gives CASSLGLTGLQETQYF. Full variable domain (remainder filled in from reference TRBV5-5 and TRBJ2-5): DAGVTQSPTHLIKTRGQQVTLRCSPISGHKSVSWYQQVLGQGPQFIFQYYEKEERGRGNFPDRFSARQFPNYSSELNVNALLLGDSALYLCASSLGLTGLQETQYFGPGTRLLVL.

The chain recombines TRBV20-1 with TRBJ1-2; no reliable D call. The length of the CDR3 is 13 residues. Trimming stripped 7 bases from V and 6 bases from J, with 18 bases between. Per germline, CDR1 DFQATT and CDR2 SNEGSKA (reference sequence). This CDR3 is CSVLHGSLNGYTF. DNA of the CDR3: TGCAGTGTTCTTCATGGATCTTTAAATGGCTACACCTTC.

J is TRBJ2-3 and V is TRBV20-1, with D perhaps TRBD2 (6 bases). This CDR3 has 13 residues. V lost 3 bases and J 6 bases, leaving 13 bases between the germline ends. Germline assignment: CDR1 DFQATT and CDR2 SNEGSKA (reference sequence). DNA for the CDR3: TGCAGTGCTAGGGAGGGCGTGGGCGATACGCAGTATTTT. It translates to CSAREGVGDTQYF.

The V and J genes are TRBV29-1 and TRBJ1-1; D is possibly TRBD1 (5 bases). The CDR3 is made up of 13 amino acids. Trimming pared 7 bases from V and 2 bases from J, leaving 14 bases between. CDR1 and CDR2 (germline): SQVTM, ANQGSEA. The CDR3 sequence is CSALAGTNTEAFF. CDR3 DNA: TGCAGCGCCCTAGCGGGGACTAACACTGAAGCTTTCTTT.

This chain uses TRBV6-1 with TRBJ1-2; D is ambiguous. The CDR3 runs 13 residues. The V gene's germline CDR1 is MNHNS and CDR2 SASEGT. With 1 base removed from V and 1 base from J, the gap between germline ends came to 4 bases. The CDR3, as DNA: TGTGCCAGCAGTGAAGTCAGTAACTATGGCTACACCTTC. Translating gives CASSEVSNYGYTF.

The V and J genes are TRBV6-1 and TRBJ1-2, with D unresolved. CDR3 length equals 13 residues. CDR1 and CDR2 (germline): MNHNS, SASEGT. V gave up 11 bases and J gave up 0 bases, with 13 bases separating them. In nucleotides, the CDR3 is TGTGCCGGCCTGGGTTTTCCTAACTATGGCTACACCTTC. Amino acids: CAGLGFPNYGYTF.

The chain joins TRBV6-5 to TRBJ1-6; D is undetermined. The V gene's germline CDR1 is MNHEY and CDR2 SVGAGI. V was clipped by 6 bases and J by 7 bases, with 13 bases between them. CDR3 length: 14 amino acids. The CDR3 coding sequence is TGTGCCAGCAGCCTTGGACGGATCAATTCACCCCTCCACTTT. As protein: CASSLGRINSPLHF.

This clonotype was seen a handful of times. The rearrangement links TRBV6-5 to TRBJ1-1; D is unclear. The CDR3 loop spans 13 amino acids. Germline V gene lookup returns CDR1 MNHEY and CDR2 SVGAGI. Trimming cost V 5 bases and J 3 bases, with 10 bases left between them. The CDR3 here is CASSREADTEAFF. For the CDR3, the DNA is TGTGCCAGCAGTCGCGAAGCTGACACTGAAGCTTTCTTT.